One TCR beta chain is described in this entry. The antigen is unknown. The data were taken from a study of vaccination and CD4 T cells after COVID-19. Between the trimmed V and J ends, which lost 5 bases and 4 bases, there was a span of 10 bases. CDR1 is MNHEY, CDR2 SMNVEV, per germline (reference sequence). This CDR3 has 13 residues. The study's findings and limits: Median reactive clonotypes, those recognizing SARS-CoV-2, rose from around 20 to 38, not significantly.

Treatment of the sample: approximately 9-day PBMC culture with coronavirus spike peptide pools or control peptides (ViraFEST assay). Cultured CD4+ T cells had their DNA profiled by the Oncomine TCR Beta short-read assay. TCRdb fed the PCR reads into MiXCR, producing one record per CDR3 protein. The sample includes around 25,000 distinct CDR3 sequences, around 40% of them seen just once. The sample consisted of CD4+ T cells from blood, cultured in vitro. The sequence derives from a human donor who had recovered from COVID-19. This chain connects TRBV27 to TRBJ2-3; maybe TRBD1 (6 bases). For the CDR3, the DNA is TGTGCCAGCAGTCGGGACATTTCAGATACGCAGTATTTT. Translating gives CASSRDISDTQYF.